One sample yielded the 5 T cell receptor beta chains listed below, sequenced in a study of blood T cell repertoires in COVID-19. The table came from immunoSEQ multiplex PCR; TCRdb's copy has only in-frame clones and leaves some out. The data hold 98,000 or so clones, with more than 75% observed a single time. The specimen was peripheral blood. The source of these receptors is a man aged 45-65 years with acute or convalescent COVID-19.

The chain couples TRBV5-6 to TRBJ2-1, with 10 bases identical to TRBD2. CDR1 is SGHDT and CDR2 is YYEEEE in the germline V gene. V lost 0 bases, J lost 4 bases, and 4 bases stayed unmatched. The CDR3 loop spans 16 amino acids. This CDR3 is CASSLVTSGKYNEQFF. In DNA, the CDR3 is TGTGCCAGCAGCTTGGTCACTAGCGGGAAGTACAATGAGCAGTTCTTC.

The chain couples TRBV10-3 to TRBJ1-1; D is undetermined. Trimming stripped 6 bases from V and 4 bases from J, with 15 bases between. This CDR3 is built from 14 residues. CDR1 and CDR2 from the germline V gene are ENHRY and SYGVKD. The DNA of the CDR3 is TGTGCCATCAGAAGCGACGCTTCGGTCACTGAAGCTTTCTTT. It codes for CAIRSDASVTEAFF.

V usage is TRBV5-4 and J usage is TRBJ2-2, with D unresolved. Trimming left V 0 bases short and J 3 bases short, with 12 bases between. The CDR3 has 16 amino acids. Germline lookup yields CDR1 SGHNT and CDR2 YYREEE (reference sequence). CDR3 in DNA: TGTGCCAGCAGCTTGGTATACGGTGTGGACACCGGGGAGCTGTTTTTT. Its translation: CASSLVYGVDTGELFF. Filled out from reference TRBV5-4 and TRBJ2-2, the complete variable domain reads ETGVTQSPTHLIKTRGQQVTLRCSSQSGHNTVSWYQQALGQGPQFIFQYYREEENGRGNFPPRFSGLQFPNYSSELNVNALELDDSALYLCASSLVYGVDTGELFFGEGSRLTVL.

The CDR3 sequence is CATSSPARGRQPQHF. The DNA for the CDR3 is TGTGCCACCAGCAGCCCCGCCAGGGGAAGACAGCCCCAGCATTTT. This chain connects TRBV15 to TRBJ1-5; D is perhaps TRBD1 (6 bases). V dropped 3 bases and J dropped 7 bases, with 16 bases sitting between them. CDR3 length: 15 amino acids. The germline V gene encodes CDR1 LNHNV and CDR2 YYDKDF (reference sequence).

This clone has a single count. The chain recombines TRBV11-3 with TRBJ2-4; 10 bases line up with TRBD2. The J segment lost 8 bases and the V segment lost 4 bases, leaving 11 bases of the junction unmatched. This CDR3 has 16 residues. Germline CDR1 and CDR2: SGHNT and YENEEA. CDR3 coding DNA: TGTGCCAGCAGCTCCTTCAGCGGGAGGGGAGCTGACATTCAGTACTTC. Protein sequence: CASSSFSGRGADIQYF.